Listed below are T cell receptor beta chains from one sample, sequenced in a study of T cells in localized non-small cell lung cancer. Profiled with immunoSEQ multiplex PCR; TCRdb holds only in-frame clones, not every one. The sample records 35,000 or so clones, approximately 87% being singletons. Here the sequenced sample was peripheral blood, taken before any cancer treatment. Receptor source: a man between 40 and 70 years old with stage I lung adenocarcinoma. Each CDR3 is given without its conserved first and last residue. Fields, in order: D gene, V gene, J gene, CDR3 protein. D genes are given only for firm matches.

NA	TRBV6-6	TRBJ1-2	ASSYSSLLNYGYT
NA	TRBV27	TRBJ1-6	ASSLAGRTSSPLH
NA	TRBV5-8	TRBJ2-3	ASSLMVVGTDTQY
NA	TRBV5-4	TRBJ1-1	ASSPPGQNTEAF
NA	TRBV10-3	TRBJ2-7	AIANDGSPGDFYEQY
NA	TRBV9	TRBJ1-6	ASTLTDSSYNSPLH
NA	TRBV30	TRBJ1-2	AWSPYPAQVQHGYT
NA	TRBV2	TRBJ2-5	ASSKSDTSRGTQY
NA	TRBV2	TRBJ2-7	ASDRGFSYEQY
NA	TRBV18	TRBJ2-5	ASSPKGPETQY
TRBD1	TRBV18	TRBJ2-2	ASSRTGQGATGELF
NA	TRBV7-6	TRBJ2-5	ASSLEYPSRSSRETQY
NA	TRBV30	TRBJ2-1	AWSGGVSAEQF
NA	TRBV4-1	TRBJ2-7	ASSQTATGNYEQY
NA	TRBV6-1	TRBJ1-2	ASSEAFSLGYGYT
NA	TRBV11-2	TRBJ2-7	ASSLGGPEQY
TRBD1	TRBV6-6	TRBJ2-5	ASSYHRDSRETQY
TRBD1	TRBV6-5	TRBJ1-1	ASSLSRTGGEAF
NA	TRBV10-2	TRBJ2-1	ASSETSGTGVSSYNEQF
TRBD1	TRBV18	TRBJ1-2	ASSEDRDYGYT
NA	TRBV5-1	TRBJ1-2	ASSLAGENYGYT
NA	TRBV7-8	TRBJ2-1	ASSLSRGAQKNEQF
NA	TRBV4-2	TRBJ1-6	ASSQELGLLAGHNSPLH
TRBD1	TRBV5-4	TRBJ1-1	ASSPRTGGHTEAF
NA	TRBV6-5	TRBJ1-6	ASSSISGQINSPLH
NA	TRBV6-5	TRBJ1-3	ASSYSGGTLY
NA	TRBV10-3	TRBJ2-7	AISDGGYEQY
NA	TRBV30	TRBJ2-3	AWAGFVTDTQY
NA	TRBV5-1	TRBJ2-5	ASSLQAAQETQY
TRBD1	TRBV2	TRBJ2-2	ASMAPGGRAGELF
NA	TRBV19	TRBJ2-3	ASMPRDGGTDTQY
TRBD1	TRBV9	TRBJ2-2	ASSDGQGPGELF
NA	TRBV2	TRBJ1-2	ASSRRGEDLYGYT
TRBD1	TRBV11-2	TRBJ2-1	ASSLEGQVRRDEQF
NA	TRBV7-9	TRBJ2-7	ASSLAGTYEQY
TRBD2	TRBV2	TRBJ2-2	ASSVSGGITGELF
TRBD1	TRBV6-1	TRBJ2-1	ATYRGQVLGQF
NA	TRBV12-5	TRBJ1-2	ASGLSRAAKGNGYT
NA	TRBV9	TRBJ2-5	ASSGSGAQETQY
NA	TRBV6-1	TRBJ2-5	ASSELIGEETQY
TRBD2	TRBV2	TRBJ2-3	ASSRPSGSTDTQY
TRBD1	TRBV9	TRBJ2-7	ASSFTDRDGEQY